This T cell receptor beta chain comes out of a study of cytomegalovirus exposure and HLA in healthy donors (dated by TCRdb to between 2016 and 2019). At the level of the whole study: A later analysis indicated that the 120 or so validation repertoires were generated on the platform also employed for the 700 or so repertoires of the first cohort. To predict cytomegalovirus infection status, the study combined high-throughput TCR immunosequencing, statistical association of individual TCRs with disease status, and machine learning. In addition to the first cohort of roughly 670 subjects, a separate validation cohort of 130 or so different subjects was used. The study was designed to test whether signatures of past pathogen exposure could be identified by cataloging public T cell receptors.

The library was made by the immunoSEQ multiplex PCR assay. Per the original workflow: A statistical classification framework was built to diagnose cytomegalovirus status from the catalog of TCR beta chain sequences. The table comes from immuneACCESS by way of TCRdb, which keeps in-frame sequences with V and J called. Part of the clones is missing from these tables; in studies checked, under half for an unresolved V gene and the rest for unknown reasons. That table gives V, J and clone size, and the DNA gave D and trimming. The sample records around 220,000 clones, 80% to 90% of which are singletons. Over 2.5% of the sample comes from the top ten. The donors were included in the validation cohort of some 120 subjects, a group kept apart from the roughly 680-subject first cohort. Study-level results and caveats: In the study, approximately 160 TCR beta chains were listed as associated with cytomegalovirus. Of the cluster scores, approximately 94% were above 0 in a later analysis, which found that TCRs clustered in the first cohort also tended to co-occur in the approximately 120 validation repertoires. Most TCR sequences were observed very rarely across donors, whereas some public TCRs were present in many individuals. A few of the identified cytomegalovirus-associated TCR beta chains were confirmed in vitro to be specific for cytomegalovirus antigens. It was suggested by the authors that the approach could potentially be generalized to other disease states and immunological phenotypes. A later analysis lacked HLA typing for the validation cohort, so it scored co-occurrence in that cohort across all 110 or so repertoires. Cytomegalovirus status was reported to be diagnosed by the classifier with high specificity and sensitivity in both the original and validation cohorts.

Comments on this clone: There is no known antigen for this receptor. No much larger clone is present one base from it, and per-base qualities are unavailable.

The germline V gene supplies CDR1 SGHAT and CDR2 FQNNGV. V is clipped by 0 bases and J by 0 bases, and the sequence between their germline boundaries is 3 bases long. Inclusive of the bounding cysteine and phenylalanine, the CDR3 is 14 residues long. The retained sequence is limited to the CDR3, 42 bases, with the frame set at the first base. The TCR was taken from a young woman in good health and CMV-seronegative. Sequencing was done on a sample of PBMCs. The sequence joins TRBV11-2 to TRBJ1-3; the D gene cannot be named for sure. The CDR3 here reads CASSLESSGNTIYF. Read as DNA, the sequence is TGTGCCAGCAGCTTAGAGAGCTCTGGAAACACCATATATTTT.